This TCR beta chain was sequenced in a study of CD8+CD57+ T cells in acquired aplastic anemia. Patients included in sequencing had previously demonstrated CD8+CD57+ cell expansion by flow cytometry. Germline CDR1 DFQATT, CDR2 SNEGSKA (reference sequence). This CDR3 comprises 15 residues. V gave up 4 bases and J gave up 2 bases; unmatched junction bases: 11. TCR beta VDJ combinations and CDR3 sequences were profiled from genomic DNA. TCRdb called the reads again in MiXCR, with one record for every CDR3 protein. Among some 200,000 distinct CDR3 sequences listed, around 47% were seen once. This chain joins TRBV20-1 and TRBJ2-7; TRBD2 matches 7 bases. The source of this sequence is a human donor with aplastic anemia. Source material: sorted CD4+, CD8+, or CD8+CD57+ T cells (not recorded which) from PBMCs. The DNA for the CDR3 is TGCAGTGCTATTCCCCTCAGCGGGGCCCCCTACGAGCAGTACTTC. It specifies CSAIPLSGAPYEQYF.